Included here is one TCR beta chain sequence, with context. The data derive from a study of blood T cell repertoires in COVID-19. Original processing methods: By means of reference gene primer amplification, nucleated cell counts were estimated. Repertoires were generated with immunoSEQ multiplex PCR, while TCRdb's copy carries only in-frame clones and drops some. That table is the source of V, J and clone size, and D and trimming were worked out from the DNA. The table records about 230,000 clones, about nine tenths of them present only once. The germline gives CDR1 SGHTS, CDR2 YDEGEE. V trimming: 6 bases; J trimming: 4 bases; junction bases outside the gene matches: 4. The CDR3 is 13 residues long.

Specimen: peripheral blood. The chain couples TRBV5-8 to TRBJ1-5; TRBD1 agrees at 7 bases. The receptor's source is a man in his fifties with COVID-19, enrolled during active disease. The CDR3 bases are TGTGCCAGCACTAGACAGGGAAATCAGCCCCAGCATTTT. Translation: CASTRQGNQPQHF.